This T cell receptor beta chain was found in a study of blood T cell repertoires in COVID-19. Background on the study: The samples span acute and convalescent COVID-19 from the United States, Italy and Spain. Sample material is recorded as cDNA or gDNA derived from T cells, B-cell-depleted T cells, or PBMCs.

How the authors handled the data: Nucleated cell number was recorded as an estimate derived from reference gene primer amplification. Some clones are missing from TCRdb's copy, which holds only in-frame ones; the method was immunoSEQ multiplex PCR. The V and J calls and clone size are taken from that table; D and trimming were inferred from the DNA. The sample contains over 250,000 clones, 65% to 90% of which appear only once. The V gene's germline CDR1 is ENHRY and CDR2 SYGVKD. This CDR3 spans 15 amino acids. The V and J ends lost 10 bases and 1 base respectively, with 17 bases between them. This chain uses TRBV10-3 with TRBJ1-5; D is possibly TRBD1 (5 bases). The material sequenced was peripheral blood. The sequence was obtained from a human donor in a cohort sampled during active COVID-19. The CDR3 coding sequence is TGTGCCAGCCACCCCACAGGAGACAGCAATCAGCCCCAGCATTTT. Encoded protein: CASHPTGDSNQPQHF.